This TCR beta chain was identified in a study of blood T cell repertoires in COVID-19. Study-level background: PBMCs, B-cell-depleted T cells, or T cells provided the cDNA or gDNA that made up the material.

Here immunoSEQ multiplex PCR was the method, and the copy in TCRdb shows in-frame clones only, minus some. The sample comprises some 290,000 clones, over 85% of which are singletons, and around 10% rests with the top ten. Trimming took off 4 bases at V and 6 bases at J, with 9 bases between the two ends. Germline V gene data show CDR1 as DFQATT and CDR2 as SNEGSKA (reference sequence). The CDR3 extends over 11 amino acids. The material sequenced was peripheral blood. The V call is TRBV20-1, the J call TRBJ1-1; tentative D call: TRBD1 (5 bases). The TCR originated in a woman aged 25 to 45 with COVID-19, enrolled during active disease. The CDR3 coding sequence is TGCAGTGCTAAGGGGAGGGCTGAAGCTTTCTTT. Protein: CSAKGRAEAFF.